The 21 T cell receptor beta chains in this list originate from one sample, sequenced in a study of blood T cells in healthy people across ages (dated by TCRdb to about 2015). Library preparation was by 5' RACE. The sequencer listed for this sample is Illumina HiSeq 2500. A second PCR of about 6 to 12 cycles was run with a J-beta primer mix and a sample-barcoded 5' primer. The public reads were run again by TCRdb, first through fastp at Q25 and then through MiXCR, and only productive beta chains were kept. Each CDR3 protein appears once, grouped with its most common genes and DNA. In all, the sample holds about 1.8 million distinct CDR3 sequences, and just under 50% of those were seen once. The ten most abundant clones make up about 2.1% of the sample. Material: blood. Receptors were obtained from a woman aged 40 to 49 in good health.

CDR3 region: CASSDSRDRVNSPLHF. For the CDR3, the DNA is TGTGCCAGCAGCGACTCCCGGGACAGGGTAAATTCACCCCTCCACTTT. The chain recombines TRBV25-1 with TRBJ1-6; 9 bases are shared with TRBD1. With 6 bases clipped from V and 7 bases from J, the junction kept 10 bases outside the gene matches. CDR1 and CDR2 from the germline V gene are MGHDK and SYGVNS. The CDR3 spans 16 residues.

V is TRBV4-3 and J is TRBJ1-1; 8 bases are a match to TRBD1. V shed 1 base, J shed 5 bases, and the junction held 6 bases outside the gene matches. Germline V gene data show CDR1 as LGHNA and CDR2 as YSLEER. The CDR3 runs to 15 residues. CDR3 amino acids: CASSQVGRGPTEAFF. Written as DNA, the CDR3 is TGCGCCAGCAGCCAAGTGGGCAGGGGGCCGACTGAAGCTTTCTTT.

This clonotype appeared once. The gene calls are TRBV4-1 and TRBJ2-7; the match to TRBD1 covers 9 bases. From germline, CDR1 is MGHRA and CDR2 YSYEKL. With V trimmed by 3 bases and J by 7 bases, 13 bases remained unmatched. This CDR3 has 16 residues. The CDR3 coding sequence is TGCGCCAGCAGCCAGGCCCCGGGACAGGGCTACAATGAGCAGTACTTC. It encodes CASSQAPGQGYNEQYF.

The CDR3, as DNA: TGTGCCAGCAGCTTAACCACCCGGGGGGGCCGAGAGGGTGAGCAGTTCTTC. The encoded protein is CASSLTTRGGREGEQFF. This rearrangement joins TRBV7-3 to TRBJ2-1, with 8 bases aligning to TRBD2. With 0 bases clipped from V and 9 bases from J, the junction kept 13 bases outside the gene matches. Per the germline V gene, CDR1 is SGHTA and CDR2 is FQGTGA. This CDR3 region has 17 residues.

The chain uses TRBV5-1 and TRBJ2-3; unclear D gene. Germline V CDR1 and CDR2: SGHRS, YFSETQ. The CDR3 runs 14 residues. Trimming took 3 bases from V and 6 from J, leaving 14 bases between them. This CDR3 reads CASSSPNSLDTQYF. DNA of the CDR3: TGCGCCAGCAGCTCCCCTAACTCCTTGGATACGCAGTATTTT.

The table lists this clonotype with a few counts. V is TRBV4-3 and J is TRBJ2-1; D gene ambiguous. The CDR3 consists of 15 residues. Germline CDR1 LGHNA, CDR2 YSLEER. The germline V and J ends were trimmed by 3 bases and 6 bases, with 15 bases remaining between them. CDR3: CASSQWTDYFNEQFF. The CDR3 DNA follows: TGCGCCAGCAGCCAGTGGACGGATTACTTCAATGAGCAGTTCTTC.

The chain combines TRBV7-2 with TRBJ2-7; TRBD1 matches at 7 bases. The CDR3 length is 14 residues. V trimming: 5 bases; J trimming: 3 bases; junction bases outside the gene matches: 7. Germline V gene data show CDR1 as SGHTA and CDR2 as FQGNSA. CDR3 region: CASSTRDRIYEQYF. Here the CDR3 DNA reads TGTGCCAGCAGCACTAGGGACAGAATCTACGAGCAGTACTTC.

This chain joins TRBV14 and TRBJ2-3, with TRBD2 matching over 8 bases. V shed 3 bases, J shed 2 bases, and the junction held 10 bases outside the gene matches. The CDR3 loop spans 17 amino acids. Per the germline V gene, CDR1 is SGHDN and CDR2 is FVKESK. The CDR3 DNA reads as TGTGCCAGCAGCCACGGACTAGCTCGACCTTCCACAGATACGCAGTATTTT. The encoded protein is CASSHGLARPSTDTQYF.

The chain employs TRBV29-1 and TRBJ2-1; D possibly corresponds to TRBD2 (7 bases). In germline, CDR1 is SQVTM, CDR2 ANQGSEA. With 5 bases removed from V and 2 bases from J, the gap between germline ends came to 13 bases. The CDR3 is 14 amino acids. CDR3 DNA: TGCAGCGTTCCAGGGGAGGGGACCTACAATGAGCAGTTCTTC. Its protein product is CSVPGEGTYNEQFF.

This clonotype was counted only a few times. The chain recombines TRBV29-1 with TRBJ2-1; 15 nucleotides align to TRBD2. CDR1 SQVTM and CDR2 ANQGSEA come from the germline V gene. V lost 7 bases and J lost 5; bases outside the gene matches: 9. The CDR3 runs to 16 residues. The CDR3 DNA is TGCAGCGCGTGGGGACTAGCGGGGGGACCGAACAATGAGCAGTTCTTC. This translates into CSAWGLAGGPNNEQFF.

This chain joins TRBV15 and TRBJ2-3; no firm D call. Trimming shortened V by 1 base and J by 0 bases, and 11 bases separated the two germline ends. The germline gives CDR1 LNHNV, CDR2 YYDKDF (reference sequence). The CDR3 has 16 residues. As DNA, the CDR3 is TGTGCCACCAGCAGAGGAACCCCCTCGAGCACAGATACGCAGTATTTT. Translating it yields CATSRGTPSSTDTQYF.

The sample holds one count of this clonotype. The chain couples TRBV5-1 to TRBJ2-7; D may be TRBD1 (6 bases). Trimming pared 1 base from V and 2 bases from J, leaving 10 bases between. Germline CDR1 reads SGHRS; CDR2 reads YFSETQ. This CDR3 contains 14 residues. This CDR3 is CASSLLGQTYEQYF. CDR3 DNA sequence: TGCGCCAGCAGCTTGTTAGGACAGACCTACGAGCAGTACTTC. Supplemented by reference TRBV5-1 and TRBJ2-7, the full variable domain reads KAGVTQTPRYLIKTRGQQVTLSCSPISGHRSVSWYQQTPGQGLQFLFEYFSETQRNKGNFPGRFSGRQFSNSRSEMNVSTLELGDSALYLCASSLLGQTYEQYFGPGTRLTVT.

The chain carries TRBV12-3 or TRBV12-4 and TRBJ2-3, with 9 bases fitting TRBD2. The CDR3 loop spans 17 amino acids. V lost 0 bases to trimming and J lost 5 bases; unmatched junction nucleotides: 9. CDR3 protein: CASSLAVGGGVEDTQYF. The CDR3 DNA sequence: TGTGCCAGCAGTTTAGCTGTCGGCGGGGGGGTTGAAGATACGCAGTATTTT.

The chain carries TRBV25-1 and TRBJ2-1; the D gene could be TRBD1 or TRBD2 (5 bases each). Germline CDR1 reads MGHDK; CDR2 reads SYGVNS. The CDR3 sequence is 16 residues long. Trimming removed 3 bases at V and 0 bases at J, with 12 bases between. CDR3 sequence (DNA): TGTGCCAGCAGTGACTCGGGGCCAAGCTCCTACAATGAGCAGTTCTTC. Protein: CASSDSGPSSYNEQFF.

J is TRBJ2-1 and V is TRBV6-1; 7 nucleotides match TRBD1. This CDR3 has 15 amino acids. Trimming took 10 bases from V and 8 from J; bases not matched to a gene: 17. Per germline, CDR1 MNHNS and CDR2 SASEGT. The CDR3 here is CANSLTRGSWDEQFF. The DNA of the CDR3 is TGTGCCAACAGCCTGACCAGGGGGTCCTGGGATGAGCAGTTCTTC.

CDR3 amino acids: CASSLSWTPQETQYF. Here the CDR3 DNA reads TGTGCCAGCAGTTTATCCTGGACACCCCAAGAGACCCAGTACTTC. The rearrangement uses TRBV27 and TRBJ2-5; TRBD1 is a possible D gene (5 bases). V lost 0 bases, J lost 1 base, and 9 bases lay in between. The length of the CDR3 is 15 residues. Germline lookup yields CDR1 MNHEY and CDR2 SMNVEV (reference sequence).

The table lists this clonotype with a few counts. The chain's CDR3 is CASSVEAGTDTQYF. Written as DNA, the CDR3 is TGTGCCAGCAGCGTAGAGGCCGGCACAGATACGCAGTATTTT. The V gene is TRBV7-2, the J gene TRBJ2-3; the D is unclear. V was cut by 5 bases and J by 1 base, with 10 bases left in between. Germline CDR1 reads SGHTA; CDR2 reads FQGNSA. This CDR3 has 14 amino acids.

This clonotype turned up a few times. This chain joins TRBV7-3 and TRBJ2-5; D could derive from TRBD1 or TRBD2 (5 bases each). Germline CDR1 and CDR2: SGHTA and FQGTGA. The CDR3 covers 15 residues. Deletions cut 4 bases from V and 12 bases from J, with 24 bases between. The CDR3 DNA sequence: TGTGCCAGCAGCTCCCAACCGGGACCTTCAGAGGCGAAGTACTTC. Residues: CASSSQPGPSEAKYF. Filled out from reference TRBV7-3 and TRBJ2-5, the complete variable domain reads GAGVSQTPSNKVTEKGKYVELRCDPISGHTALYWYRQSLGQGPEFLIYFQGTGAADDSGLPNDRFFAVRPEGSVSTLKIQRTERGDSAVYLCASSSQPGPSEAKYFGPGTRLLVL.

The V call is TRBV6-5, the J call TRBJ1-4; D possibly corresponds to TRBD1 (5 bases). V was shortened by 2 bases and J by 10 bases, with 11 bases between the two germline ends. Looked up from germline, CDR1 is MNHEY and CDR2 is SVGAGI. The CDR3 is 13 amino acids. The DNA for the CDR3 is TGTGCCAGCAGTTACACCCGGGGGGGAAAACTGTTTTTT. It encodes CASSYTRGGKLFF.

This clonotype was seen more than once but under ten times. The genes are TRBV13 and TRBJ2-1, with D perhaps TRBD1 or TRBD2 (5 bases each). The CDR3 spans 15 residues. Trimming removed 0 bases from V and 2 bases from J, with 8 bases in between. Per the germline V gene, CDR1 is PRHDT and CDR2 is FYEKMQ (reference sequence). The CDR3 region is CASSLGGTPYNEQFF. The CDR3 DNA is TGTGCCAGCAGCTTAGGGGGGACGCCCTACAATGAGCAGTTCTTC.

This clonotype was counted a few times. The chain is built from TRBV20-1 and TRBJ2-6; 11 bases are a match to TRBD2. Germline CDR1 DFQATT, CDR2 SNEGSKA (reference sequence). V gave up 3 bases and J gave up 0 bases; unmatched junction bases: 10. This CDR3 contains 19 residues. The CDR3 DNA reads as TGCAGTGCTAGGGCCGGGACTAGCGGCGCTCGCTCTGGGGCCAACGTCCTGACTTTC. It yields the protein CSARAGTSGARSGANVLTF.